In this sample, the clone carrying this T cell receptor beta chain turned up a few times. Its target is unknown. The sample originates from a study of molecular identifiers for immune sequencing clone quantification. Overall study: In replicates, RNA taken from around 20,000 or 100,000 naive CD8 cells was divided five ways, and four portions underwent sequencing.

The CDR3 consists of 15 residues. Germline trimming cut 3 bases from V and 7 bases from J; bases unmatched to any gene: 6. Germline V gene lookup returns CDR1 LGHNA and CDR2 YSLEER. Each CDR3 protein is one row after TCRdb ran MiXCR on the PCR reads. The sample lists approximately 590,000 distinct CDR3 sequences; 25% were seen once. A CD8+CD4-CCR7+CD45RA+ gate was used to sort naive CD8 T cells. Study observations and caveats: For effector cells, clones above 20 RNA copies held over 97% of molecules; for naive cells, under 1%.

Sequences were obtained from naive CD8+ T cells from blood, with Jurkat cell RNA spiked in. Subset denoted: FACS-sorted CD8+CD4-CCR7+CD45RA+ naive T cells. This receptor was obtained from a human donor in good health. Some libraries in this study had Jurkat cell RNA spiked in. This chain connects TRBV4-3 to TRBJ2-7, with 13 bases identical to TRBD2. The chain's CDR3 is CASSHWTSGRKEQYF. In DNA form, the CDR3 reads TGCGCCAGCAGCCATTGGACTAGCGGGAGAAAAGAGCAGTACTTC.